These 15 T cell receptor beta chains originate from one sample sequenced in a study of tumor and adjacent non-tumor tissue in lung cancer. No cell sorting was done before RNA was extracted from the tissue. This non-tumor lung sample came from over 3 cm beyond the tumor edge. The library came from three nested PCR rounds adapted from ARM-PCR protocols. TCRdb fed the multiplex PCR reads into MiXCR, producing one record per CDR3 protein. The data contain 90,000 to 110,000 distinct CDR3 sequences, roughly three fifths of them singletons. Sequenced: distant non-tumor lung tissue. The source is a man aged 55 to 70 with non-small cell lung cancer.

Concerning this clonotype itself: The junction departs from the called germline gene at one end, perhaps through a read error. The chain recombines TRBV6-1 with TRBJ1-2; 9 bases line up with TRBD1. The V gene's germline CDR1 is MNHNS and CDR2 SASEGT. The CDR3 totals 17 residues. CDR3 sequence reads: CTSSPIFRGTGTRGYTF. CDR3 bases: TGTACCAGTTCCCCCATTTTCCGCGGGACAGGGACGCGCGGCTACACCTTC.

Concerning this clonotype itself: The junction and the germline gene differ at one end; a read error may be behind it. V and J are TRBV5-5 and TRBJ2-6, with 7 bases fitting TRBD1. The CDR3 runs to 17 residues. Germline CDR1 SGHKS, CDR2 YYEKEE (reference sequence). The CDR3 DNA sequence: TGTGCCAGCAGCTTGGTGAGACAGGGCTCTGGGACCAACGTCCTGACTTTC. Its translation: CASSLVRQGSGTNVLTF.

This clonotype was picked up many times. The rearrangement uses TRBV5-4 and TRBJ2-7; D may match TRBD1 or TRBD2 (8 bases each). The length of the CDR3 is 15 residues. V lost 4 bases and J 2 bases, leaving 16 bases between the germline ends. The germline gives CDR1 SGHNT, CDR2 YYREEE (reference sequence). DNA for the CDR3: TGTGCCAGCAGCCGGGGGGGACAGGCAGCCTACGAGCAGTACTTC. It encodes CASSRGGQAAYEQYF.

As for this clonotype: The junction shows a germline mismatch at one end, possibly a read error. The rearrangement links TRBV20-1 to TRBJ1-1; 9 positions match TRBD1. There are 12 residues in the CDR3. Germline values: CDR1 DFQATT, CDR2 SNEGSKA (reference sequence). Here the CDR3 reads CSASWTGAEVFF. As DNA, the CDR3 is TGCAGTGCTAGTTGGACAGGGGCTGAAGTTTTCTTT.

This clonotype showed up just once. The junction departs from germline at one end; a sequencing error may be responsible. J is TRBJ1-1 and V is TRBV4-2; weak D call: TRBD1 (5 bases). This CDR3 contains 14 residues. Germline CDR1 reads LGHNA; CDR2 reads YNFKEQ. The CDR3 bases are TGTGCCAGCAGCCGAGGAGGGGCGAACACTGAAGCTTTCTTC. Amino acids: CASSRGGANTEAFF.

About this clonotype: Just one base apart from a much larger clone, this may be a read error. The chain is built from TRBV6-5 and TRBJ1-6; D unresolved. From germline, CDR1 is MNHEY and CDR2 SVGAGI. V was pared by 2 bases and J by 9 bases, with 23 bases between. CDR3 length: 18 amino acids. The CDR3 DNA follows: TGTGCCAGCAGTTACCAACGACAAGGGAACAAAGGATGTTCACCCCTCCACTTT. Translation gives CASSYQRQGNKGCSPLHF.

A word on this clonotype: A much larger clonotype is one base distant, so this may be a read error. The rearrangement uses TRBV20-1 and TRBJ1-1; no firm D call. The germline V and J ends were trimmed by 1 base and 7 bases, with 10 bases remaining between them. The germline gives CDR1 DFQATT, CDR2 SNEGSKA (reference sequence). CDR3 size: 12 residues. CDR3 in amino acids: CSARAASIEAFF. For the CDR3, the DNA is TGCAGTGCTAGAGCCGCGAGCATTGAAGCTTTCTTT.

This clonotype was seen many times. V is TRBV6-5 and J is TRBJ2-3; D possibly matches TRBD1 or TRBD2 (6 bases each). Germline V gives CDR1 MNHEY, CDR2 SVGAGI. CDR3 size: 14 residues. Trimming removed 10 bases at V and 2 bases at J, with 16 bases between. This CDR3 is CATYGGSVTDTQYF. CDR3 nucleotides: TGTGCCACCTACGGGGGCTCAGTCACAGATACGCAGTATTTT.

Concerning this clonotype: Sequence at one end of the junction differs from germline and may be a read error. The rearrangement uses TRBV5-4 and TRBJ2-2; maybe TRBD2 (5 bases). The CDR3 loop spans 15 amino acids. Germline assignment: CDR1 SGHNT and CDR2 YYREEE (reference sequence). CDR3 in DNA: TGTACCAGCAGCTTGATCGGGGTAAACACCGGGGAGCCGTTTTTT. Translating it yields CTSSLIGVNTGEPFF. The full variable domain, with the rest looked up from reference TRBV5-4 and TRBJ2-2, is ETGVTQSPTHLIKTRGQQVTLRCSSQSGHNTVSWYQQALGQGPQFIFQYYREEENGRGNFPPRFSGLQFPNYSSELNVNALELDDSALYLCTSSLIGVNTGEPFFGEGSRLTVL.

Turning to this clonotype: The junction does not match germline at one end; this may be a read error. The chain links TRBV5-4 to TRBJ2-3, with 9 nucleotides matching TRBD1. The length of the CDR3 is 14 residues. Germline CDR1 reads SGHNT; CDR2 reads YYREEE (reference sequence). Written as DNA, the CDR3 is TGTGCCAGCAACTTGGGGACAGGGAATGATACGCAGTATTTT. This codes for CASNLGTGNDTQYF.

In the case of this clonotype: This could be a read error, since a much larger clone is one nucleotide away. The rearrangement links TRBV5-1 to TRBJ1-4; D ambiguous. Germline V gives CDR1 SGHRS, CDR2 YFSETQ. The CDR3 has 17 residues. Trimming left V 4 bases short and J 0 bases short, with 16 bases between. The CDR3 spells CASSVQGRRATNEKLFF. DNA of the CDR3: TGCGCCAGCAGCGTACAAGGAAGAAGGGCAACTAATGAAAAACTGTTTTTT.

The chain couples TRBV29-1 to TRBJ1-2; D gene uncertain. CDR1 SQVTM and CDR2 ANQGSEA come from the germline V gene. This CDR3 is built from 12 residues. V lost 8 bases and J lost 5, with 15 bases in between. CDR3 sequence (DNA): TGCAGCACTCCCGGGCCCGGTTATGGCTACACCTTC. The encoded protein is CSTPGPGYGYTF. The full variable domain, with the rest looked up from reference TRBV29-1 and TRBJ1-2, is SAVISQKPSRDICQRGTSLTIQCQVDSQVTMMFWYRQQPGQSLTLIATANQGSEATYESGFVIDKFPISRPNLTFSTLTVSNMSPEDSSIYLCSTPGPGYGYTFGSGTRLTVV.

This clonotype appeared a few times. The genes are TRBV12-3 or TRBV12-4 and TRBJ2-3; unclear D gene. The CDR3 is 14 amino acids. V dropped 5 bases and J dropped 2 bases, with 11 bases sitting between them. DNA for the CDR3: TGTGCCAGCAGTCAGCTAGGCCTCACAGATACGCAGTATTTT. This sequence encodes CASSQLGLTDTQYF.

The V and J genes are TRBV12-3 or TRBV12-4 and TRBJ2-3, with a possible D match to TRBD1 (6 bases). The CDR3 extends over 14 amino acids. The CDR3 sequence: CVNSFGRGSDTQYF. As DNA, the CDR3 is TGTGTCAACAGTTTCGGCAGGGGTTCGGATACGCAGTATTTT.

A word on this clonotype: A much bigger clone sits one base away, suggesting this may be a read error. The V gene is TRBV5-6, the J gene TRBJ2-5; 9 bases are shared with TRBD2. CDR3 size: 15 residues. CDR1 is SGHDT and CDR2 is YYEEEE in the germline V gene. The CDR3 coding sequence is TGTGCCGGCAGCTTCGCGGGGGGGGGCCTGGAGACCCAGTACTTC. This codes for CAGSFAGGGLETQYF. The full variable domain, in which reference TRBV5-6 and TRBJ2-5 provide the parts outside the CDR3, is DAGVTQSPTHLIKTRGQQVTLRCSPKSGHDTVSWYQQALGQGPQFIFQYYEEEERQRGNFPDRFSGHQFPNYSSELNVNALLLGDSALYLCAGSFAGGGLETQYFGPGTRLLVL.